These 31 T cell receptor beta chains came from one sample sequenced in a study of beta chain features in type 1 diabetes. Reverse transcribing all isolated RNA meant expressed TCRB transcripts were sequenced. Sequenced by immunoSEQ multiplex PCR; TCRdb stores in-frame clones only, minus some. This table holds 220,000 or so clones, around 68% found once. The sample consisted of naive CD4+ T cells from blood. The receptors derive from a man aged 25-45 years in good health.

The V and J genes are TRBV30 and TRBJ2-1; D is unresolved. V was clipped by 0 bases and J by 0 bases, with 9 bases between them. This CDR3 contains 15 residues. Germline V gives CDR1 GTSNPN, CDR2 SVGIG (reference sequence). CDR3 loop: CAWSVRRSSYNEQFF. The CDR3 DNA is TGTGCCTGGAGTGTACGGCGGAGCTCCTACAATGAGCAGTTCTTC.

V is TRBV30 and J is TRBJ2-1; 7 bases are shared with TRBD1. The germline gives CDR1 GTSNPN, CDR2 SVGIG (reference sequence). After removal of 7 bases from V and 2 bases from J, the junction contained 5 bases not matched to a gene. The CDR3 is made up of 13 amino acids. CDR3: CASTQGTYNEQFF. The DNA for the CDR3 is TGTGCCTCGACACAGGGGACCTACAATGAGCAGTTCTTC. The full variable domain, its missing parts supplied by reference TRBV30 and TRBJ2-1, is SQTIHQWPATLVQPVGSPLSLECTVEGTSNPNLYWYRQAAGRGLQLLFYSVGIGQISSEVPQNLSASRPQDRQFILSSKKLLLSDSGFYLCASTQGTYNEQFFGPGTRLTVL.

CDR3 region: CASVSPGGTEAFF. CDR3 nucleotide sequence: TGTGCTAGTGTTTCTCCAGGGGGCACTGAAGCTTTCTTT. The chain is built from TRBV12-5 and TRBJ1-1, with TRBD1 identical over 7 bases. Looked up from germline, CDR1 is LGHNT and CDR2 is FRNRAP. The length of the CDR3 is 13 residues. Trimming removed 7 bases from V and 4 bases from J; junction bases left unmatched: 6.

J is TRBJ1-5 and V is TRBV16, with D unresolved. Germline loops: CDR1 KGHSY, CDR2 FQNENV. The CDR3 covers 14 residues. V lost 0 bases, J lost 7 bases, and 10 bases lay in between. CDR3 in DNA: TGTGCCAGCAGCCAATCGGTAGGAACCCAGCCCCAGCATTTT. This translates into CASSQSVGTQPQHF.

V is TRBV20-1 and J is TRBJ2-3; D is ambiguous. The CDR3 has 11 residues. CDR1 and CDR2 (germline): DFQATT, SNEGSKA (reference sequence). V lost 6 bases, J lost 5 bases, and 9 bases lay in between. CDR3 DNA: TGCAGTGCCATTCCCGAAGATACGCAGTATTTT. Protein: CSAIPEDTQYF.

The gene calls are TRBV11-2 and TRBJ2-7, with D tentatively TRBD1 (6 bases). V was pared by 5 bases and J by 5 bases, with 16 bases between. Germline V gives CDR1 SGHAT, CDR2 FQNNGV. The CDR3 extends over 14 amino acids. The CDR3 is CASSLYRVPHEQYF. The CDR3 DNA follows: TGTGCCAGCAGCCTCTACAGGGTTCCCCACGAGCAGTACTTC.

The CDR3 reads CASSPETSGSYNEQFF. CDR3 nucleotide sequence: TGTGCCAGCAGCCCAGAAACTAGCGGCTCCTACAATGAGCAGTTCTTC. The gene calls are TRBV9 and TRBJ2-1, with 8 bases fitting TRBD2. CDR3 length: 16 residues. The junction had 6 bases not matched to a gene; V was cut back by 4 bases and J by 0 bases. Germline V CDR1 and CDR2: SGDLS, YYNGEE.

CDR3 amino acids: CASSLPRRKNSPLHF. CDR3 coding DNA: TGTGCCAGCAGCTTACCGCGTAGGAAGAATTCACCCCTCCACTTT. The V gene is TRBV13, the J gene TRBJ1-6; D gene uncertain. The CDR3 totals 15 residues. V lost 2 bases, J lost 7 bases, and 12 bases lay in between. In germline, CDR1 is PRHDT, CDR2 FYEKMQ (reference sequence). The full variable domain, its missing parts supplied by reference TRBV13 and TRBJ1-6, is AAGVIQSPRHLIKEKRETATLKCYPIPRHDTVYWYQQGPGQDPQFLISFYEKMQSDKGSIPDRFSAQQFSDYHSELNMSSLELGDSALYFCASSLPRRKNSPLHFGNGTRLTVT.

The chain combines TRBV5-1 with TRBJ2-3; the D gene could be TRBD1 or TRBD2 (5 bases each). V lost 4 bases and J 6 bases, leaving 18 bases between the germline ends. This CDR3 contains 15 residues. Germline V lookup: CDR1 SGHRS, CDR2 YFSETQ. DNA of the CDR3: TGCGCCAGCAGCCCCGGGACCCAACGGCGGGATACGCAGTATTTT. This translates into CASSPGTQRRDTQYF.

This chain uses TRBV13 with TRBJ2-3, with D perhaps matching TRBD1 (6 bases). V was shortened by 0 bases and J by 5 bases, with 15 bases between the two germline ends. Germline CDR1 PRHDT, CDR2 FYEKMQ (reference sequence). The CDR3 consists of 16 residues. This CDR3 reads CASSLGSQGFGDTQYF. DNA for the CDR3: TGTGCCAGCAGCTTAGGGTCTCAGGGGTTCGGAGATACGCAGTATTTT.

Here the CDR3 DNA reads TGCAGCGTCACCTCGGGACAGGGGTCCTACGAGCAGTACTTC. Translation: CSVTSGQGSYEQYF. The chain employs TRBV29-1 and TRBJ2-7; 10 bases agree with TRBD1. The ends lost 6 bases at V and 1 base at J; junction bases unmatched: 6. The CDR3 is 14 amino acids. Per germline, CDR1 SQVTM and CDR2 ANQGSEA.

The chain uses TRBV4-3 and TRBJ2-6; D is uncertain. This CDR3 has 14 amino acids. Germline V gene data show CDR1 as LGHNA and CDR2 as YSLEER. The ends were cut back, 1 base at V and 4 bases at J, with 5 bases in the middle. The CDR3 region has the DNA TGCGCCAGCAGCCAAGGAACAGGGGCCAACGTCCTGACTTTC. This gives the protein CASSQGTGANVLTF.

The CDR3 sequence: CAWKWDRDSYEQYF. For the CDR3, the DNA is TGTGCCTGGAAATGGGACAGGGACTCCTACGAGCAGTACTTC. The rearrangement links TRBV30 to TRBJ2-7; 9 nucleotides align to TRBD1. The CDR3 length is 14 residues. V lost 4 bases to trimming and J lost 0 bases; unmatched junction nucleotides: 4. The germline CDR1 and CDR2 sequences are GTSNPN and SVGIG (reference sequence). Based on the CDR3 plus reference TRBV30 and TRBJ2-7, the full variable domain is SQTIHQWPATLVQPVGSPLSLECTVEGTSNPNLYWYRQAAGRGLQLLFYSVGIGQISSEVPQNLSASRPQDRQFILSSKKLLLSDSGFYLCAWKWDRDSYEQYFGPGTRLTVT.

CDR3 protein: CASSSQLNIQYF. The DNA for the CDR3 is TGCGCCAGCAGCTCCCAGTTAAACATTCAGTACTTC. The J gene is TRBJ2-4, the V gene TRBV5-1; D ambiguous. The CDR3 has 12 amino acids. V was trimmed by 3 bases and J by 6 bases, leaving 7 bases between them. The germline CDR1 and CDR2 sequences are SGHRS and YFSETQ.

There are a few counts of this clone. The chain uses TRBV9 and TRBJ2-3; the D is unclear. CDR3 length equals 15 residues. Germline CDR1 SGDLS, CDR2 YYNGEE. V lost 0 bases and J 1 base, leaving 9 bases between the germline ends. The CDR3, as DNA: TGTGCCAGCAGCGTAGCACCGGTCGGCACAGATACGCAGTATTTT. Amino acid sequence: CASSVAPVGTDTQYF.

The V call is TRBV7-6, the J call TRBJ1-1; maybe TRBD1 (6 bases). The V gene lost 5 bases and the J gene lost 7 bases, with 17 bases spanning the gap. Germline values: CDR1 SGHVS, CDR2 FNYEAQ. This CDR3 has 14 amino acids. The CDR3: CASSPTQGRVEAFF. The CDR3 DNA reads as TGTGCCAGCAGCCCAACCCAGGGGCGAGTTGAAGCTTTCTTT.

The V call is TRBV29-1, the J call TRBJ1-2, with a weak D call TRBD1 (6 bases). Germline lookup yields CDR1 SQVTM and CDR2 ANQGSEA. This CDR3 contains 13 residues. V was trimmed by 6 bases and J by 0 bases, leaving 11 bases between them. CDR3 sequence reads: CSVSQGPNYGYTF. The CDR3 DNA reads as TGCAGCGTCTCACAGGGCCCTAACTATGGCTACACCTTC. The variable domain in full, with the rest retrieved from reference TRBV29-1 and TRBJ1-2, is SAVISQKPSRDICQRGTSLTIQCQVDSQVTMMFWYRQQPGQSLTLIATANQGSEATYESGFVIDKFPISRPNLTFSTLTVSNMSPEDSSIYLCSVSQGPNYGYTFGSGTRLTVV.

Note on this clone: The same CDR3 also results from other DNA sequences found in this sample. The chain carries TRBV5-1 and TRBJ2-1; D is unclear. This CDR3 has 13 amino acids. Germline V gives CDR1 SGHRS, CDR2 YFSETQ. V lost 4 bases to trimming and J lost 1 base, with 6 bases between them. CDR3 sequence: CASSPDSYNEQFF. The CDR3 region has the DNA TGCGCCAGCAGCCCAGATTCCTACAATGAGCAGTTCTTC.

The V call is TRBV29-1, the J call TRBJ2-5; TRBD1 aligns across 8 bases. This CDR3 contains 16 residues. CDR1 is SQVTM, CDR2 ANQGSEA, per germline. V shed 3 bases, J shed 4 bases, and the junction held 13 bases outside the gene matches. The DNA of the CDR3 is TGCAGCGTTGAGTTTGCCAGGGGGCGTACGGGAGAGACCCAGTACTTC. Its translation: CSVEFARGRTGETQYF.

The rearrangement links TRBV28 to TRBJ2-5; 13 bases align to TRBD2. Germline CDR1 reads MDHEN; CDR2 reads SYDVKM. With V trimmed by 6 bases and J by 6 bases, 10 bases remained unmatched. The CDR3 is made up of 16 amino acids. This CDR3 reads CASRRSGTSGTKTQYF. CDR3 bases: TGTGCCAGCAGGCGCTCTGGGACTAGCGGGACGAAGACCCAGTACTTC.

The CDR3 bases are TGTGCCACCAGCAGACCCCAGGGGTTCCACAATGAGCAGTTCTTC. Residues: CATSRPQGFHNEQFF. The chain recombines TRBV15 with TRBJ2-1; perhaps TRBD1 as D (6 bases). Trimming shortened V by 2 bases and J by 5 bases, and 13 bases separated the two germline ends. The CDR3 has 15 amino acids. Germline CDR1 LNHNV, CDR2 YYDKDF (reference sequence). Supplemented by reference TRBV15 and TRBJ2-1, the full variable domain reads DAMVIQNPRYQVTQFGKPVTLSCSQTLNHNVMYWYQQKSSQAPKLLFHYYDKDFNNEADTPDNFQSRRPNTSFCFLDIRSPGLGDTAMYLCATSRPQGFHNEQFFGPGTRLTVL.

This sequence joins TRBV30 and TRBJ1-1; possibly TRBD1 for D (5 bases). V lost 2 bases, J lost 4 bases, and 11 bases lay in between. The CDR3 has 13 residues. The germline gives CDR1 GTSNPN, CDR2 SVGIG (reference sequence). The CDR3 DNA reads TGTGCCTGGAGTATCCGGGGGGGCACTGAAGCTTTCTTT. Translation gives CAWSIRGGTEAFF.

The chain carries TRBV5-6 and TRBJ2-1, with D perhaps assigned TRBD1 or TRBD2 (5 bases each). The CDR3 runs to 17 residues. CDR1 is SGHDT, CDR2 YYEEEE, per germline. V lost 1 base and J 7 bases, leaving 21 bases between the germline ends. The CDR3 here is CASSLSGLRGPGNEQFF. CDR3 DNA: TGTGCCAGCAGCTTGTCGGGTTTGAGGGGCCCAGGAAATGAGCAGTTCTTC.

The sample holds one count of this clone. CDR3 amino acids: CASSHREFGYTF. CDR3 sequence (DNA): TGTGCCAGCAGTCACAGGGAATTCGGCTACACCTTC. The rearrangement joins TRBV6-1 to TRBJ1-2, with D tentatively TRBD1 (6 bases). Germline assignment: CDR1 MNHNS and CDR2 SASEGT. V was trimmed by 5 bases and J by 8 bases, leaving 12 bases between them. CDR3 length equals 12 residues.

The CDR3: CAWSRLPLGADTQYF. CDR3 in DNA: TGTGCCTGGAGCCGACTCCCTTTGGGCGCAGATACGCAGTATTTT. The chain uses TRBV30 and TRBJ2-3; D is uncertain. CDR1 GTSNPN and CDR2 SVGIG come from the germline V gene (reference sequence). With 3 bases removed from V and 4 bases from J, the gap between germline ends came to 17 bases. The CDR3 runs 15 residues.

The gene calls are TRBV4-3 and TRBJ2-1; 10 bases agree with TRBD2. The CDR3 is made up of 17 amino acids. Germline V gene lookup returns CDR1 LGHNA and CDR2 YSLEER. The junction had 7 bases not matched to a gene; V was cut back by 0 bases and J by 5 bases. For the CDR3, the DNA is TGCGCCAGCAGCCAAGATCTGAGACTAGCGGGTAACAATGAGCAGTTCTTC. It is translated as CASSQDLRLAGNNEQFF.

This clone appeared a few times. Other DNA sequences in the sample encode the same CDR3. CDR3 bases: TGTGCCTGGTCGAGCGGGTCTAGCACAGATACGCAGTATTTT. Translated: CAWSSGSSTDTQYF. This sequence joins TRBV30 and TRBJ2-3, with a possible D match to TRBD2 (6 bases). Germline V gene lookup returns CDR1 GTSNPN and CDR2 SVGIG (reference sequence). Trimming pared 5 bases from V and 0 bases from J, leaving 12 bases between. This CDR3 spans 14 amino acids.

This clone is a singleton in its sample. CDR3 DNA sequence: TGTGCCAGCAGCCGGGACCTGGGCTCCTACGAGCAGTACTTC. This codes for CASSRDLGSYEQYF. This rearrangement joins TRBV14 to TRBJ2-7, with D perhaps matching TRBD1 or TRBD2 (5 bases each). V lost 4 bases, J lost 0 bases, and 10 bases lay in between. The CDR3 contains 14 residues. CDR1 SGHDN and CDR2 FVKESK come from the germline V gene.

This clone was found a few times. The chain joins TRBV2 to TRBJ2-5, with D tentatively TRBD1 (6 bases). Per the germline V gene, CDR1 is SNHLY and CDR2 is FYNNEI. Trimming took 3 bases from V and 9 from J, leaving 17 bases between them. The CDR3 runs to 14 residues. This CDR3 is CASSDQGPPMAQYF. CDR3 nucleotide sequence: TGTGCCAGCAGTGACCAGGGGCCCCCCATGGCCCAGTACTTC.

This chain uses TRBV30 with TRBJ1-2, with no clear D. Trimming cost V 2 bases and J 1 base, with 2 bases left between them. Germline V lookup: CDR1 GTSNPN, CDR2 SVGIG (reference sequence). The CDR3 is made up of 11 amino acids. In DNA form, the CDR3 reads TGTGCCTGGAGTCGTAACTATGGCTACACCTTC. Translation gives CAWSRNYGYTF.

This clone showed up just a few times. The CDR3 here is CSVITGLKLFF. CDR3 sequence (DNA): TGCAGCGTCATCACAGGTTTAAAACTGTTTTTT. The rearrangement joins TRBV29-1 to TRBJ1-4; perhaps TRBD1 as D (5 bases). V lost 6 bases, J lost 10 bases, and 12 bases lay in between. The CDR3 is 11 amino acids. Germline V gives CDR1 SQVTM, CDR2 ANQGSEA.